The 19 T cell receptor beta chains given below trace back to one sample, sequenced in a study of response to subunit inactivated influenza vaccine. MiXCR, run by TCRdb on the RT-PCR reads, gives a single entry per CDR3 protein. The sample lists 700,000 to 800,000 distinct CDR3 sequences, roughly 20% occurring once. The input for sequencing was PBMCs from blood, taken approximately 5 days after vaccination. The receptors derive from a man aged 45-65 years who received an inactivated influenza vaccine.

The gene calls are TRBV7-3 and TRBJ2-1, with D perhaps TRBD2 (6 bases). Germline V CDR1 and CDR2: SGHTA, FQGTGA. The CDR3 is 13 residues long. The V and J ends lost 1 base and 8 bases respectively, with 9 bases between them. The CDR3 loop is CASSLSGGYEQFF. CDR3 nucleotide sequence: TGTGCCAGCAGCTTAAGCGGAGGGTATGAGCAGTTCTTC. Using reference TRBV7-3 and TRBJ2-1 for the parts outside the CDR3, the full variable domain is GAGVSQTPSNKVTEKGKYVELRCDPISGHTALYWYRQSLGQGPEFLIYFQGTGAADDSGLPNDRFFAVRPEGSVSTLKIQRTERGDSAVYLCASSLSGGYEQFFGPGTRLTVL.

This chain's CDR3 is CATKAEAGGYNEQFF. In DNA form, the CDR3 reads TGTGCCACCAAGGCAGAAGCGGGGGGGTACAATGAGCAGTTCTTC. V is TRBV15 and J is TRBJ2-1; 10 nucleotides line up with TRBD2. The length of the CDR3 is 15 residues. Germline values: CDR1 LNHNV, CDR2 YYDKDF (reference sequence). The V gene end was trimmed by 7 bases and the J gene end by 4 bases; junction bases not matched to a gene: 7.

In its sample, this clonotype was seen a few times. V usage is TRBV7-8 and J usage is TRBJ1-3, with D tentatively TRBD1 (6 bases). Trimming left V 7 bases short and J 0 bases short, with 13 bases between. Germline-derived CDR1 and CDR2 are SGHVS and FQNEAQ. The CDR3 loop spans 15 amino acids. The DNA of the CDR3 is TGTGCCAGCACTCCGGGACACCACTCTGGAAACACCATATATTTT. Translated, it gives CASTPGHHSGNTIYF.

This chain links TRBV4-3 with TRBJ2-7, with D perhaps TRBD1 (6 bases). This CDR3 has 15 amino acids. Germline V lookup: CDR1 LGHNA, CDR2 YSLEER. Deletions cut 0 bases from V and 4 bases from J, with 13 bases between. CDR3 nucleotides: TGCGCCAGCAGCCAAGACCGCAACAGGGTTTACGAGCAGTACTTC. Protein: CASSQDRNRVYEQYF.

This clonotype was found a few times. This rearrangement joins TRBV5-5 to TRBJ2-3; 7 bases match TRBD2. From germline, CDR1 is SGHKS and CDR2 YYEKEE (reference sequence). The CDR3 has 15 residues. The V segment lost 1 base and the J segment 3 bases; nucleotides outside the gene matches: 5. The CDR3 nucleotides are TGTGCCAGCAGCTTGTTCGGGGGGAGGACAGATACGCAGTATTTT. Translating it yields CASSLFGGRTDTQYF.

The chain links TRBV27 to TRBJ1-1, with 7 bases matching TRBD1. The CDR3 consists of 16 residues. V shed 0 bases and J 6 bases; nucleotides not matched to a gene: 10. CDR1 MNHEY and CDR2 SMNVEV come from the germline V gene (reference sequence). CDR3 amino acids: CASSLSMGTGEAEAFF. DNA for the CDR3: TGTGCCAGCAGTTTATCGATGGGTACAGGGGAGGCTGAAGCTTTCTTT.

The table lists this clonotype with a count of one. This chain uses TRBV7-2 with TRBJ2-2, with TRBD2 matching 10 bases. Germline assignment: CDR1 SGHTA and CDR2 FQGNSA. The CDR3 is 16 amino acids. Trimming removed 4 bases from V and 3 bases from J; junction bases left unmatched: 5. The CDR3 sequence: CASSSSGGQYTGELFF. The DNA of the CDR3 is TGTGCCAGCAGCTCTAGCGGGGGCCAATACACCGGGGAGCTGTTTTTT.

This clonotype showed up just a few times. The chain couples TRBV5-1 to TRBJ2-3; D gene ambiguous. The CDR3 is 17 residues long. V was shortened by 0 bases and J by 6 bases, with 20 bases between the two germline ends. CDR1 and CDR2 from the germline V gene are SGHRS and YFSETQ. CDR3 amino acids: CASSLDLDSSLADTQYF. The DNA for the CDR3 is TGCGCCAGCAGCTTGGATCTCGATAGTAGTCTTGCGGATACGCAGTATTTT.

This clonotype was seen more than once but under ten times. J is TRBJ2-5 and V is TRBV20-1, with D tentatively TRBD2 (6 bases). Germline V lookup: CDR1 DFQATT, CDR2 SNEGSKA (reference sequence). The CDR3 sequence is 13 residues long. Trimming left V 2 bases short and J 0 bases short, with 7 bases between. The CDR3 loop reads CSARSGDQETQYF. CDR3 nucleotides: TGCAGTGCTAGATCGGGGGACCAAGAGACCCAGTACTTC.

This sequence joins TRBV24-1 and TRBJ2-2, with unresolved D. Trimming shortened V by 3 bases and J by 1 base, and 8 bases separated the two germline ends. In germline, CDR1 is KGHDR, CDR2 SFDVKD. The CDR3 is 15 residues long. The CDR3 loop is CATSDASRNTGELFF. The CDR3 nucleotides read TGTGCCACCAGTGATGCATCCAGGAACACCGGGGAGCTGTTTTTT.

This clonotype was counted a few times. The rearrangement links TRBV20-1 to TRBJ2-7; D ambiguous. Germline CDR1 and CDR2: DFQATT and SNEGSKA (reference sequence). V shed 0 bases and J shed 3 bases, with 6 bases lying between them. This CDR3 has 12 residues. The CDR3 nucleotides are TGCAGTGCTAGAGATCAGAGCTACGAGCAGTACTTC. Its translation is CSARDQSYEQYF.

This clonotype was counted a few times. The chain has TRBV15 and TRBJ2-1, with unresolved D. The CDR3 contains 16 residues. V was cut by 2 bases and J by 0 bases, with 11 bases left in between. CDR1 and CDR2 from the germline V gene are LNHNV and YYDKDF (reference sequence). CDR3 residues: CATSRRGADSYNEQFF. CDR3 DNA sequence: TGTGCCACCAGCAGACGCGGAGCTGACTCCTACAATGAGCAGTTCTTC.

As to this clonotype: The junction departs from germline at one end; a sequencing error may be responsible. The rearrangement uses TRBV7-2 and TRBJ2-3; D remains ambiguous. The CDR3 runs to 12 residues. Germline lookup yields CDR1 SGHTA and CDR2 FQGNSA. The CDR3 DNA reads TGTGCCAGCAGCCCTGGATTGGCCCGGGTGAATTTT. This translates into CASSPGLARVNF.

The V call is TRBV24-1, the J call TRBJ2-7, with 10 bases matching TRBD2. Germline assignment: CDR1 KGHDR and CDR2 SFDVKD. This CDR3 comprises 21 residues. In nucleotides, the CDR3 is TGTGCGACCTTTGATTTGCATCCCGGGGGTTTAGCGGGAGGCACACCCCGGGAGCAGTACTTC. This encodes CATFDLHPGGLAGGTPREQYF.

The sample holds a few counts of this clonotype. The chain employs TRBV10-2 and TRBJ2-2; D is unresolved. CDR3 length: 13 amino acids. Germline CDR1 is WSHSY and CDR2 is SAAADI. V lost 7 bases, J lost 0 bases, and 6 bases lay in between. CDR3 DNA: TGCGCCAGCACCAACGCGAACACCGGGGAGCTGTTTTTT. This sequence encodes CASTNANTGELFF.

A few counts support this clonotype. V is TRBV28 and J is TRBJ2-1; D is possibly TRBD1 or TRBD2 (5 bases each). V gave up 6 bases and J gave up 7 bases, with 19 bases separating them. The CDR3 length is 15 residues. Germline lookup yields CDR1 MDHEN and CDR2 SYDVKM. CDR3 region: CASSHPGPKGNEQFF. The CDR3 DNA is TGTGCCAGCAGCCATCCGGGACCCAAAGGGAATGAGCAGTTCTTC.

The chain joins TRBV7-8 to TRBJ2-5; no firm D call. From germline, CDR1 is SGHVS and CDR2 FQNEAQ. Trimming removed 5 bases at V and 4 bases at J, with 11 bases between. This CDR3 comprises 13 residues. The DNA of the CDR3 is TGTGCCAGCAGCGAACCAGATGTAGAGACCCAGTACTTC. Translation gives CASSEPDVETQYF.

This clonotype showed up just a few times. The chain combines TRBV30 with TRBJ2-3; D is undetermined. Germline assignment: CDR1 GTSNPN and CDR2 SVGIG (reference sequence). Trimming took 5 bases from V and 2 from J, leaving 14 bases between them. CDR3 length: 14 amino acids. DNA for the CDR3: TGTGCCTGGGGAGACTCCTCCTTCACAGATACGCAGTATTTT. This gives the protein CAWGDSSFTDTQYF.

The J gene is TRBJ2-3, the V gene TRBV25-1; D uncertain. Germline values: CDR1 MGHDK, CDR2 SYGVNS. The CDR3 is 12 amino acids. V lost 1 base and J lost 5, with 4 bases in between. This CDR3 reads CASSEFVDTQYF. For the CDR3, the DNA is TGTGCCAGCAGTGAATTCGTAGATACGCAGTATTTT. The entire variable domain, with the rest obtained from reference TRBV25-1 and TRBJ2-3, is as follows: EADIYQTPRYLVIGTGKKITLECSQTMGHDKMYWYQQDPGMELHLIHYSYGVNSTEKGDLSSESTVSRIRTEHFPLTLESARPSHTSQYLCASSEFVDTQYFGPGTRLTVL.